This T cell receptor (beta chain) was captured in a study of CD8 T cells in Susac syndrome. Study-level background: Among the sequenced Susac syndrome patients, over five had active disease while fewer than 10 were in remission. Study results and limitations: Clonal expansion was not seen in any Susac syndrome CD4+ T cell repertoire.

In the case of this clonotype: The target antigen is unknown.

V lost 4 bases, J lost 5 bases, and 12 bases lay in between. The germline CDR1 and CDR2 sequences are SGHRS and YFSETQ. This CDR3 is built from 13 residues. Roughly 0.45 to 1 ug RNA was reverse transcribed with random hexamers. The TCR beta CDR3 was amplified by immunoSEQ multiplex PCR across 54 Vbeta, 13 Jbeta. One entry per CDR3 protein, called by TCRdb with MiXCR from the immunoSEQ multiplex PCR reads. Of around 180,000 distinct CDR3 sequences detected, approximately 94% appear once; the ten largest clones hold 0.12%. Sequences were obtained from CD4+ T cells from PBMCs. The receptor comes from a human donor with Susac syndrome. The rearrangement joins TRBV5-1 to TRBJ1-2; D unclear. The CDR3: CASSDGPTYGYTF. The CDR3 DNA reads TGCGCCAGCAGCGATGGACCGACTTATGGCTACACCTTC.